This T cell receptor beta chain stems from a study of blood T cell repertoires in COVID-19. Assay used: immunoSEQ multiplex PCR; TCRdb lists only in-frame clones, some missing. The sample consists of about 180,000 clones, approximately 80% of them appearing once. Germline CDR1 reads SGDLS; CDR2 reads YYNGEE. There are 13 residues in the CDR3. V shed 0 bases, J shed 7 bases, and the junction held 3 bases outside the gene matches. Sequencing was carried out using PBMCs or T cells enriched from blood (not recorded which). The receptor was derived from a man between 45 and 60 years old who had recovered from COVID-19. This chain uses TRBV9 with TRBJ2-7; 8 bases line up with TRBD2. CDR3 in amino acids: CASSVGPGGEQYF. The DNA of the CDR3 is TGTGCCAGCAGCGTAGGGCCGGGAGGGGAGCAGTACTTC.